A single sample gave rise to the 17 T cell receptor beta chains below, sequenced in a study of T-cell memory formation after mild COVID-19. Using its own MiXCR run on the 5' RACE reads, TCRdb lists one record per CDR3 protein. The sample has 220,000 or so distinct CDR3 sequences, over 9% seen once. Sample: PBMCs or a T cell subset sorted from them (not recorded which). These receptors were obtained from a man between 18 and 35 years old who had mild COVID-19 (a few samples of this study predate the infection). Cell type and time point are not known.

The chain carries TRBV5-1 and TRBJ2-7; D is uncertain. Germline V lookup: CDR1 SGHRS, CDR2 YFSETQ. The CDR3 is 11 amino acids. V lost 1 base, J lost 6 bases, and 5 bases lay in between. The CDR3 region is CASSLFGEQYV. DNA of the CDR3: TGCGCCAGCAGCTTGTTTGGCGAGCAGTACGTC.

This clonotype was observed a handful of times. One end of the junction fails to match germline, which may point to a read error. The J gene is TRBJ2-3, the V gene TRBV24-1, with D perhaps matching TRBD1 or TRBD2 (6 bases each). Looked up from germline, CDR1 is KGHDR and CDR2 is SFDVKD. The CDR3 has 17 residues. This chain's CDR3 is CATSDSRGRRGTDTQYF. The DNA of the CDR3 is TGTGCCACCAGTGATTCCCGGGGGCGGCGAGGCACCGATACGCAGTATTTT.

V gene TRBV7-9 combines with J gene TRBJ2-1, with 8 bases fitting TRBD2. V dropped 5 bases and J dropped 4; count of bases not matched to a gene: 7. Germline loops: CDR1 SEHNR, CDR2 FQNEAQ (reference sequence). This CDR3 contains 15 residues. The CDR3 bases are TGTGCCAGCAGCCGGGGGGGGAGCCCTTACAATGAGCAGTTCTTC. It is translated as CASSRGGSPYNEQFF.

The CDR3 sequence: CASSLGAQGTYGYTF. CDR3 DNA sequence: TGTGCCAGCAGCTTAGGGGCACAGGGGACCTATGGCTACACCTTC. The chain uses TRBV7-2 and TRBJ1-2; 7 bases fit TRBD1. CDR3 size: 15 residues. J lost 4 bases, V lost 1 base, and 6 bases had no gene match. Germline assignment: CDR1 SGHTA and CDR2 FQGNSA.

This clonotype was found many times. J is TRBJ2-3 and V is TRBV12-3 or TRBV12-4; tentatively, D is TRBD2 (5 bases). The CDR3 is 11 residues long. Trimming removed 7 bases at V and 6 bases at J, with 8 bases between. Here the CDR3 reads CASNIADTQYF. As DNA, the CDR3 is TGTGCCAGCAACATAGCGGATACGCAGTATTTT.

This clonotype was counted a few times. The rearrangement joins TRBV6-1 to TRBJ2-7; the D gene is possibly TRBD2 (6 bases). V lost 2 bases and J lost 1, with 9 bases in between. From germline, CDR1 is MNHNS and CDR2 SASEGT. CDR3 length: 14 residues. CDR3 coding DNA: TGTGCCAGCAGTGAACTGGCGGGGTCCTACGAGCAGTACGTC. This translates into CASSELAGSYEQYV.

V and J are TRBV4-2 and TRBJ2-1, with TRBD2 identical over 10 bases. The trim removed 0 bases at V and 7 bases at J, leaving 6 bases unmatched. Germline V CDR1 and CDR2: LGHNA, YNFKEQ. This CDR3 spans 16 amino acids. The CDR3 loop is CASSQDLPSGGNEQFF. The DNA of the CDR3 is TGTGCCAGCAGCCAAGATTTGCCTAGCGGGGGTAATGAGCAGTTCTTC.

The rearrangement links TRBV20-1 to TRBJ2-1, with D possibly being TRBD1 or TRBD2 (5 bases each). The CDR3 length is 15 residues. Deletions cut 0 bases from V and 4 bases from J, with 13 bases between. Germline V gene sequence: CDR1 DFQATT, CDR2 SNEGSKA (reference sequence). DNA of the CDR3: TGCAGTGCTAGAGATCAACGGGGCCATTACAATGAGCAGTTCTTC. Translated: CSARDQRGHYNEQFF.

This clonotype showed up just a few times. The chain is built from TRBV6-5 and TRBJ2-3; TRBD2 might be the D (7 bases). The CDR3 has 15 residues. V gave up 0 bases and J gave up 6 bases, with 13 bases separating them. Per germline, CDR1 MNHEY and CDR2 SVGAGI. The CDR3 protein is CASSYSPGGRDTQYF. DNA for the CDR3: TGTGCCAGCAGTTACTCGCCGGGGGGCCGCGATACGCAGTATTTT.

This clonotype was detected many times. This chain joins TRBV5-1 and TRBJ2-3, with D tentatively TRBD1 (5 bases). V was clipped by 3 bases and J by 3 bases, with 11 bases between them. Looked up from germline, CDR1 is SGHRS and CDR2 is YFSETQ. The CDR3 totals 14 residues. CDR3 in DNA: TGCGCCAGCAGCTCGTCACCAGGGACAGATACGCAGTATTTT. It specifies CASSSSPGTDTQYF.

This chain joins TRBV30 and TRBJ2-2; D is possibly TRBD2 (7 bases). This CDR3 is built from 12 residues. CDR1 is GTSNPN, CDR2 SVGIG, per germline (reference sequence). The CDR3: CALRGGTGELFF. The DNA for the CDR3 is TGTGCTTTGAGGGGGGGCACCGGGGAGCTGTTTTTT.

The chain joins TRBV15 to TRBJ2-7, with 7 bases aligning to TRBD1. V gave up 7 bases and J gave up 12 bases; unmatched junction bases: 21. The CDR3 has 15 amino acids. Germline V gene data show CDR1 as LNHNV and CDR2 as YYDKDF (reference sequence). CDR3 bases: TGTGCCACCATAGACGGGGAACAGGGGAGAAATCGGGCGTACTTC. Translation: CATIDGEQGRNRAYF.

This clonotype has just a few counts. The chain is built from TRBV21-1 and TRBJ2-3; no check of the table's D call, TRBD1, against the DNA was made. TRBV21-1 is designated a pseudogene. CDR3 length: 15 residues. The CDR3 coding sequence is TGTGCCAGCAGCAAAGAACCAGGGGGTGCAGATACGCAGTATTTT. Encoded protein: CASSKEPGGADTQYF.

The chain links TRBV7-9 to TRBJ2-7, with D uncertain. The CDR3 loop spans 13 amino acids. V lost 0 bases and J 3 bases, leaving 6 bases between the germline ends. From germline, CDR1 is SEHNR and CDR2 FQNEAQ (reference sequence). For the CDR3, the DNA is TGTGCCAGCAGCTTAGCCTCCGTCTACGAGCAGTACTTC. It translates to CASSLASVYEQYF.

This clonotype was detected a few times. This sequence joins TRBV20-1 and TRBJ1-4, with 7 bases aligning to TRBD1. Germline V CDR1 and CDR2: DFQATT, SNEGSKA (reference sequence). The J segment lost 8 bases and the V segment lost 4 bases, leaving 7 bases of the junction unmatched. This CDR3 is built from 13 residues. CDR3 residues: CSAIDRDYEKLFF. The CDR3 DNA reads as TGCAGTGCTATCGACAGGGATTACGAAAAACTGTTTTTT.

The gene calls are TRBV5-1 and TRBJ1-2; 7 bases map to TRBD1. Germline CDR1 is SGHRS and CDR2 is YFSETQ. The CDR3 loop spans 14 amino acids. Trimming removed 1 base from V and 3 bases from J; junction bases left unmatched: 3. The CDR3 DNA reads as TGCGCCAGCAGCTTGACAGGGGTAGACTATGGCTACACCTTC. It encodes CASSLTGVDYGYTF.

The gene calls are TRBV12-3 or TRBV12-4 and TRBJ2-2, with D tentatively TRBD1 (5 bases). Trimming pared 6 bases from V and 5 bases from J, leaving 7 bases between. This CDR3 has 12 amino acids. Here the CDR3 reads CASSQGTGELFF. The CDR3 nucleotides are TGTGCCAGCAGCCAGGGAACCGGGGAGCTGTTTTTT.